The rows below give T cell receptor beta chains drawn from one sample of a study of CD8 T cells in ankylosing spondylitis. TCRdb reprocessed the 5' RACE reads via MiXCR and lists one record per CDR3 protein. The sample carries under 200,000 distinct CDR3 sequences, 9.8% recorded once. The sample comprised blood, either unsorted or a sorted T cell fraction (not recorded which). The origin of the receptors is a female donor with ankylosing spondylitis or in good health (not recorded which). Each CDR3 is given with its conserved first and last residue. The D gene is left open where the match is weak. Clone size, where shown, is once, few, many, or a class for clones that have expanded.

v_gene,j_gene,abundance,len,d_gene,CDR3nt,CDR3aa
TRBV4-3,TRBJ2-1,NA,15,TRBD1,TGCGCCAGCAGCCCCGGGACAGGGATCGAGAATGAGCAGTTCTTC,CASSPGTGIENEQFF
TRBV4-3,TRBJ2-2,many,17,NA,TGCGCCAGCAGCCAAGACCTTGACAGGGAGGTCCACGGGGAGCTGTTTTTT,CASSQDLDREVHGELFF
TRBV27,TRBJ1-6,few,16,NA,TGTGCCAGCAGTTTAAGGCGGAGCTCCTATAATTCACCCCTCCACTTT,CASSLRRSSYNSPLHF
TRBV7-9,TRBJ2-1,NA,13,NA,TGTGCCAGCCTCCCCCCTAGCTACAATGAGCAGTTCTTC,CASLPPSYNEQFF
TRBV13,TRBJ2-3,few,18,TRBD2,TGTGCCAGCAGCTTAGAGCTAGCGGGACTAGAGTACGGGGATACGCAGTATTTT,CASSLELAGLEYGDTQYF
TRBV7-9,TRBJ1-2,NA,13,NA,TGTGCCAGCAGCCCTTTAGCCCGGGATGGCTACACCTTC,CASSPLARDGYTF
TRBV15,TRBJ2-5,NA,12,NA,TGTGCCAGCCGGGCCCTGTGGGAGACCCAGTACTTC,CASRALWETQYF
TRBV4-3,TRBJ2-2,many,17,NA,TGCGCCAGCAGCCAAGACCAGGTCCAATTGAACACCGGGGAGCTGTTTTTT,CASSQDQVQLNTGELFF
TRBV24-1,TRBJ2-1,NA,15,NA,TGTGCCACCAGGGGGGGCGGGAACCTCTACAATGAGCAGTTCTTC,CATRGGGNLYNEQFF
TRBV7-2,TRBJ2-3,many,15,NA,TGTGCCAGCAGCTTATTCCTCGGACGAACAGATACGCAGTATTTT,CASSLFLGRTDTQYF
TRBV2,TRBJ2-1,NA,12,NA,TGTGCCAGCAGCGCCCGAGTCCATGAGCAGTTCTTC,CASSARVHEQFF
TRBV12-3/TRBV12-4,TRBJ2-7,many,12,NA,TGTGCCAGCGCCCTTGGATACTACGAGCAGTACTTC,CASALGYYEQYF
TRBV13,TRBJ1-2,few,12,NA,TGTGCCAGCAGCTTCCAGGGTGGTGGCTACACCTTC,CASSFQGGGYTF
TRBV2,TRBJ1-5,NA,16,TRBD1,TGTGCCAGCAGCGAGATACAGGGGTATAGCAATCAGCCCCAGCATTTT,CASSEIQGYSNQPQHF
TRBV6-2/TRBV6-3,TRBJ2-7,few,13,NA,TGTGCCAGCGGATTAGGGGGGACCTACGAGCAGTACTTC,CASGLGGTYEQYF
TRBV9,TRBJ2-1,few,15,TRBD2,TGTGCCAGCAGCGCGAGCGGGAGGGCTCGTAATGAGCAGTTCTTC,CASSASGRARNEQFF
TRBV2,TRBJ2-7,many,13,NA,TGTGCCAGCAAAGCGACTAGGGGCTACGAGCAGTACTTC,CASKATRGYEQYF
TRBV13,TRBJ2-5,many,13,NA,TGTGCCAGCAGCCGACAGTTTCAAGAGACCCAGTACTTC,CASSRQFQETQYF
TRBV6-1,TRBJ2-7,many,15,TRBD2,TGTGCCAGCACCCTTGGAGCGGGAGGCCCCTACGAGCAGTACTTC,CASTLGAGGPYEQYF
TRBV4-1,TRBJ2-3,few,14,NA,TGCGCCAGCAGTCGGGCGTCTAGCACAGATACGCAGTATTTT,CASSRASSTDTQYF
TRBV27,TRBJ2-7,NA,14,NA,TGTGCCAGTTCCTTAGCTTTGGGCACATACGAGCAGTACTTC,CASSLALGTYEQYF
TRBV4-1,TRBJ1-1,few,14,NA,TGCGCCAGCAGCCCACGAGTGGGACGCACTGAAGCTTTCTTT,CASSPRVGRTEAFF